These 10 T cell receptor beta chains share one sample of origin, sequenced in a study of CD8 T cells in Susac syndrome. After extraction with the RNeasy kit, roughly 0.5 to 1 ug of the RNA was reverse transcribed using random hexamers. TCRdb called the immunoSEQ multiplex PCR reads again in MiXCR, with one record for every CDR3 protein. The table records roughly 170,000 distinct CDR3 sequences, 85% to 95% of them present only once. Sequencing was performed on CD4+ T cells from PBMCs. Every receptor here comes from a human donor with multiple sclerosis.

The chain combines TRBV19 with TRBJ2-2, with 10 positions matching TRBD2. V gave up 5 bases and J gave up 3 bases; unmatched junction bases: 6. Germline loops: CDR1 LNHDA, CDR2 SQIVND (reference sequence). The CDR3 spans 16 residues. The CDR3 region is CASSVLAGAYTGELFF. The CDR3 coding sequence is TGTGCCAGTAGTGTCCTAGCGGGAGCCTACACCGGGGAGCTGTTTTTT.

This rearrangement joins TRBV7-8 to TRBJ1-4; D remains unclear. Germline-derived CDR1 and CDR2 are SGHVS and FQNEAQ. The CDR3 extends over 12 amino acids. Trimming cost V 5 bases and J 8 bases, with 9 bases left between them. This CDR3 is CASSERWEKLFF. The CDR3, as DNA: TGTGCCAGCAGCGAGCGGTGGGAAAAACTGTTTTTT.

The chain is built from TRBV2 and TRBJ2-5; weak D call: TRBD2 (6 bases). CDR1 SNHLY and CDR2 FYNNEI come from the germline V gene. There are 13 residues in the CDR3. V shed 9 bases and J shed 2 bases, with 13 bases lying between them. This CDR3 is CASTGTFQETQYF. DNA of the CDR3: TGTGCCAGTACCGGGACTTTTCAAGAGACCCAGTACTTC.

The gene calls are TRBV6-1 and TRBJ2-3; TRBD2 is a possible D gene (5 bases). The CDR3 length is 16 residues. The V end was cut by 7 bases, the J end by 0 bases, with 17 bases between. The germline gives CDR1 MNHNS, CDR2 SASEGT. The CDR3 DNA sequence: TGTGCCAGCACCCCCGAGGTAGCGCGGAGCACAGATACGCAGTATTTT. Protein: CASTPEVARSTDTQYF.

CDR3 sequence reads: CASSQGPVPDEQFF. CDR3 in DNA: TGTGCCAGCAGCCAAGGCCCAGTCCCAGATGAGCAGTTCTTC. This chain uses TRBV4-2 with TRBJ2-1; no clear D. V was cut by 1 base and J by 8 bases, with 12 bases left in between. The CDR3 has 14 amino acids. Germline V CDR1 and CDR2: LGHNA, YNFKEQ.

The chain employs TRBV4-3 and TRBJ2-5; D might be TRBD1 or TRBD2, each matching 5 bases. V lost 3 bases to trimming and J lost 7 bases, with 18 bases between them. The CDR3 length is 15 residues. Germline V gives CDR1 LGHNA, CDR2 YSLEER. The CDR3 coding sequence is TGCGCCAGCAGCCACGGGCGAGGGGTTGGAGGGACCCAGTACTTC. It encodes CASSHGRGVGGTQYF.

V gene TRBV7-3 combines with J gene TRBJ2-2; D not certain. Per germline, CDR1 SGHTA and CDR2 FQGTGA. Trimming pared 5 bases from V and 3 bases from J, leaving 10 bases between. The CDR3 sequence is 14 residues long. This chain's CDR3 is CASSTSQYTGELFF. The CDR3 region has the DNA TGTGCCAGCAGCACCTCACAGTACACCGGGGAGCTGTTTTTT.

The chain has TRBV7-8 and TRBJ1-1; tentative D call: TRBD1 (6 bases). The germline V and J ends were trimmed by 8 bases and 10 bases, with 20 bases remaining between them. The CDR3 is 13 residues long. Germline CDR1 is SGHVS and CDR2 is FQNEAQ. CDR3: CASRISGGLLAFF. CDR3 bases: TGTGCCAGCCGAATTTCGGGGGGGCTTTTAGCTTTCTTT.

The genes are TRBV14 and TRBJ2-3, with unresolved D. This CDR3 comprises 12 residues. Between the trimmed V and J ends, which lost 4 bases and 7 bases, there was a span of 9 bases. Germline V gene data show CDR1 as SGHDN and CDR2 as FVKESK. CDR3 nucleotides: TGTGCCAGCAGCCCCCGGTACCATACGCAGTATTTT. Encoded protein: CASSPRYHTQYF.

The chain has TRBV6-5 and TRBJ2-5; 8 bases align to TRBD1. CDR1 is MNHEY and CDR2 is SVGAGI in the germline V gene. The CDR3 covers 12 residues. V lost 10 bases, J lost 3 bases, and 4 bases stayed unmatched. The CDR3: CATRQGKETQYF. The CDR3 nucleotides are TGTGCCACCCGACAGGGGAAAGAGACCCAGTACTTC.